This T cell receptor beta chain originates from a study of regulatory T cells in long-lasting Graves disease. Time point indicated: newly diagnosed GD, antithyroid drugs for less than 3 months. With RNA extracted from PBMCs as input, the TCR library was made. The EDTA tubes were filled with 8 to 9.5 milliliters of drawn peripheral blood. The germline V gene encodes CDR1 ENHRY and CDR2 SYGVKD. This CDR3 has 16 amino acids. The ends were cut back, 2 bases at V and 0 bases at J, with 8 bases in the middle. General study results and limits: Small numbers of samples may have cut accuracy.

To make TCR beta libraries, researchers used iRepertoire HTBI primers and Arm-PCR of CDR3 regions. MiXCR, applied by TCRdb to the multiplex PCR reads, yields one record per CDR3 protein. This sample has under 450,000 distinct CDR3 sequences, with 15% to 20% found just once. For this clonotype: Its antigen is undetermined.

This sample also appeared in a second study, on T cells in Graves' hyperthyroidism and ophthalmopathy.

This TCR was recovered from a woman under 30 with Graves disease. This specimen consisted of peripheral blood mononuclear cells (PBMCs), obtained at new diagnosis, from a patient treated with antithyroid drugs. V is TRBV10-3 and J is TRBJ2-6; D uncertain. As DNA, the CDR3 is TGTGCCATCAGTGAGCCGTTTACCTCTGGGGCCAACGTCCTGACTTTC. Translating gives CAISEPFTSGANVLTF.